The source of this T cell receptor beta chain is a study of shared clonotypes between healthy human individuals. Study-level results: Relative to their counterparts shared across all four donors, non-shared clonotypes exhibited diminished generation probabilities. A few donors held about 5% of naive CD4 clonotypes in common. Estimated clonotype richness was generally higher in naive than memory subsets.

As for this clone: Its antigen is not known.

With 1 base clipped from V and 8 bases from J, the junction kept 8 bases outside the gene matches. CDR1 is SGHNT and CDR2 is YYREEE in the germline V gene (reference sequence). The length of the CDR3 is 16 residues. Selected positively for CCR7 and CD45RO-negative, naive CD8 cells excluded terminally differentiated effector memory CD45RA+ cells. Donors comprised healthy HIV-negative adults lacking recent acute infections or vaccinations. The data were produced by immunoSEQ multiplex PCR, yet TCRdb's version contains in-frame clones alone and is incomplete. The sample contains 1.5 million to 2.5 million clones, around 96% of which appear only once.

The sequencing sample was made of naive CD8+ T cells sorted from blood. The TCR originated in a man younger than 30 in good health. V and J are TRBV5-4 and TRBJ2-1; 11 nucleotides align to TRBD2. This chain's CDR3 is CASSLYTSGRFYEQFF. CDR3 sequence (DNA): TGTGCCAGCAGCTTGTACACTAGCGGGAGATTCTATGAGCAGTTCTTC.